This passage covers 26 T cell receptor beta chains from one sample sequenced in a study of OX40 agonist ivuxolimab in advanced cancers. The method was immunoSEQ multiplex PCR; TCRdb's version includes in-frame clones alone and lacks a portion of them. The top ten clones hold approximately 0.78% of a sample with 100,000 or so clones, around nine tenths of them seen once. The source material was CD4+ or CD8+ T cells sorted from blood, sampled in a trial of the OX40 agonist ivuxolimab. Source of these receptors: an adult with an advanced solid tumor such as melanoma, head and neck, liver or kidney cancer.

V and J are TRBV7-2 and TRBJ2-3; either TRBD1 or TRBD2 may fit D (5 bases each). From germline, CDR1 is SGHTA and CDR2 FQGNSA. The germline V and J ends were trimmed by 6 bases and 5 bases, with 18 bases remaining between them. This CDR3 spans 15 amino acids. CDR3 sequence (DNA): TGTGCCAGCAGTTTCTCCGGGGCCGTGTTAGATACGCAGTATTTT. Its translation is CASSFSGAVLDTQYF. The full variable domain, its missing parts supplied by reference TRBV7-2 and TRBJ2-3, is GAGVSQSPSNKVTEKGKDVELRCDPISGHTALYWYRQSLGQGLEFLIYFQGNSAPDKSGLPSDRFSAERTGGSVSTLTIQRTQQEDSAVYLCASSFSGAVLDTQYFGPGTRLTVL.

V usage is TRBV11-2 and J usage is TRBJ2-1, with D perhaps assigned TRBD1 or TRBD2 (5 bases each). This CDR3 region has 15 residues. CDR1 and CDR2 from the germline V gene are SGHAT and FQNNGV. V lost 5 bases to trimming and J lost 3 bases, with 14 bases between them. This CDR3 is CASSQWGRDYNEQFF. The CDR3 coding sequence is TGTGCCAGCAGCCAGTGGGGACGAGACTACAATGAGCAGTTCTTC.

This clone turned up a few times. The chain uses TRBV7-2 and TRBJ1-5; TRBD1 aligns across 10 bases. This CDR3 contains 16 residues. Losses at the gene ends were 5 bases for V and 2 bases for J; bases not matched to a gene: 6. CDR1 and CDR2 (germline): SGHTA, FQGNSA. CDR3 in DNA: TGTGCCAGCAGCGCTCGACAGGGGGCTGGCAATCAGCCCCAGCATTTT. Encoded protein: CASSARQGAGNQPQHF.

The chain has TRBV11-3 and TRBJ2-7; D gene unclear. The V end lost 1 base, the J end lost 1 base, and 8 bases lay between the germline ends. The CDR3 is made up of 14 amino acids. Germline CDR1 SGHNT, CDR2 YENEEA. The CDR3 is CASSLVAASYEQYF. DNA of the CDR3: TGTGCCAGCAGCTTAGTGGCGGCTTCCTACGAGCAGTACTTC.

The CDR3 DNA follows: TGTGCCAGCAGTGAAGGGTGGGCTAGCGGGAGCTCCTACAATGAGCAGTTCTTC. Its translation is CASSEGWASGSSYNEQFF. This chain uses TRBV6-1 with TRBJ2-1, with 10 bases identical to TRBD2. This CDR3 comprises 18 residues. Germline trimming cut 1 base from V and 0 bases from J; bases unmatched to any gene: 6. CDR1 is MNHNS and CDR2 is SASEGT in the germline V gene.

This clone was seen just once. The genes are TRBV5-6 and TRBJ1-3; no clear D. The germline V gene has CDR1 SGHDT and CDR2 YYEEEE. This CDR3 contains 15 residues. Trimming cost V 4 bases and J 0 bases, with 11 bases left between them. The CDR3 is CASSDPGPSGNTIYF. The CDR3 nucleotides read TGTGCCAGCAGCGACCCGGGTCCCTCTGGAAACACCATATATTTT.

This chain connects TRBV18 to TRBJ2-1, with 10 positions matching TRBD2. CDR1 is KGHSH and CDR2 is LQKENI in the germline V gene. The V and J ends lost 3 bases and 6 bases, in that order; junction bases with no gene match: 8. The CDR3 is made up of 16 amino acids. The CDR3 DNA follows: TGTGCCAGCTCACCCCCGCTAGCGGGGGTCCTCAATGAGCAGTTCTTC. Encoded protein: CASSPPLAGVLNEQFF.

The chain carries TRBV5-8 and TRBJ2-7; no clear D gene. CDR1 is SGHTS, CDR2 YDEGEE, per germline. Trimming pared 0 bases from V and 5 bases from J, leaving 3 bases between. This CDR3 comprises 11 residues. The CDR3 sequence is CASSLGDEQYF. The CDR3, as DNA: TGTGCCAGCAGCTTGGGCGACGAGCAGTACTTC.

The CDR3 protein is CASINRRNTEAFF. The CDR3, as DNA: TGTGCCAGCATTAACAGGAGGAACACTGAAGCTTTCTTT. The chain recombines TRBV6-5 with TRBJ1-1, with D perhaps matching TRBD1 (5 bases). The V and J ends lost 7 bases and 1 base respectively, with 10 bases between them. This CDR3 has 13 residues. Germline values: CDR1 MNHEY, CDR2 SVGAGI.

The chain recombines TRBV5-6 with TRBJ2-5, with 10 bases lining up with TRBD2. Germline-derived CDR1 and CDR2 are SGHDT and YYEEEE. J gave up 2 bases and V 2 bases, and 6 bases lay outside the gene matches. The CDR3 sequence is 16 residues long. The CDR3 here is CASSFRWTSGQETQYF. DNA of the CDR3: TGTGCCAGCAGCTTTAGATGGACTAGCGGACAAGAGACCCAGTACTTC.

V is TRBV19 and J is TRBJ1-5; the match to TRBD1 covers 8 bases. The CDR3 runs to 15 residues. Germline assignment: CDR1 LNHDA and CDR2 SQIVND (reference sequence). Germline trimming cut 7 bases from V and 4 bases from J; bases unmatched to any gene: 9. CDR3 sequence (DNA): TGTGCCAGTAACCTACTGGACAGGGCTAATCAGCCCCAGCATTTT. It encodes CASNLLDRANQPQHF.

CDR3: CATERRENTEAFF. CDR3 nucleotide sequence: TGCGCCACCGAGCGACGGGAGAACACTGAAGCTTTCTTT. The genes are TRBV4-3 and TRBJ1-1; D is uncertain. This CDR3 has 13 amino acids. CDR1 is LGHNA, CDR2 YSLEER, per germline. Trimming stripped 10 bases from V and 1 base from J, with 13 bases between.

J is TRBJ2-5 and V is TRBV6-5; the D is unclear. V was cut by 6 bases and J by 0 bases, with 11 bases left in between. CDR3 length: 14 amino acids. The germline V gene encodes CDR1 MNHEY and CDR2 SVGAGI. CDR3 region: CASSRDTYQETQYF. CDR3 sequence (DNA): TGTGCCAGCAGCCGAGATACGTACCAAGAGACCCAGTACTTC.

The chain uses TRBV11-3 and TRBJ1-5; 7 bases line up with TRBD1. V lost 0 bases and J lost 6; bases outside the gene matches: 2. The germline V gene has CDR1 SGHNT and CDR2 YENEEA. This CDR3 contains 14 residues. This CDR3 is CASSLDGDSQPQHF. In DNA form, the CDR3 reads TGTGCCAGCAGCTTAGATGGGGACAGTCAGCCCCAGCATTTT.

The chain combines TRBV5-4 with TRBJ2-5, with 12 bases identical to TRBD2. The V segment lost 4 bases and the J segment 4 bases; nucleotides outside the gene matches: 2. The CDR3 length is 14 residues. CDR1 is SGHNT, CDR2 YYREEE, per germline (reference sequence). The CDR3 region is CASSASGRAETQYF. The CDR3 DNA reads as TGTGCCAGCAGCGCTAGCGGGAGGGCAGAGACCCAGTACTTC.

The rearrangement uses TRBV4-2 and TRBJ2-7; 7 bases match TRBD1. CDR1 and CDR2 from the germline V gene are LGHNA and YNFKEQ. The CDR3 contains 14 residues. The V segment lost 0 bases and the J segment 7 bases; nucleotides outside the gene matches: 6. This CDR3 is CASSQDQGVGEQYF. The CDR3 coding sequence is TGTGCCAGCAGCCAAGATCAGGGGGTGGGAGAGCAGTACTTC.

The chain recombines TRBV6-5 with TRBJ2-7, with 9 bases lining up with TRBD2. CDR1 and CDR2 (germline): MNHEY, SVGAGI. Losses at the gene ends were 6 bases for V and 6 bases for J; bases not matched to a gene: 9. This CDR3 is 14 amino acids long. The CDR3 is CASRLAGRMGEQYF. For the CDR3, the DNA is TGTGCCAGCAGGCTAGCGGGGAGAATGGGCGAGCAGTACTTC.

The J gene is TRBJ1-1, the V gene TRBV5-6; D uncertain. The germline V gene has CDR1 SGHDT and CDR2 YYEEEE. This CDR3 comprises 16 residues. Trimming cost V 0 bases and J 8 bases, with 20 bases left between them. DNA for the CDR3: TGTGCCAGCAGCTTGGCCCCCGCACCCTGGCCCTCGGAAGCTTTCTTT. It yields the protein CASSLAPAPWPSEAFF.

This sequence joins TRBV4-3 and TRBJ2-7; TRBD1 or TRBD2 may be the D gene (5 bases each). This CDR3 is 14 amino acids long. Trimming removed 4 bases at V and 3 bases at J, with 13 bases between. Germline assignment: CDR1 LGHNA and CDR2 YSLEER. CDR3 sequence: CASSLAGDLYEQYF. The CDR3 DNA follows: TGCGCCAGCAGCCTAGCTGGGGACCTCTACGAGCAGTACTTC.

This chain joins TRBV28 and TRBJ1-4; D is unclear. The ends were cut back, 4 bases at V and 0 bases at J, with 9 bases in the middle. This CDR3 spans 15 amino acids. Germline loops: CDR1 MDHEN, CDR2 SYDVKM. The CDR3 nucleotides read TGTGCCAGCAGTTCCTCGATATCAACTAATGAAAAACTGTTTTTT. Amino acids: CASSSSISTNEKLFF.

This clone was observed a single time. CDR3 sequence: CASSMGRGDTGELFF. CDR3 in DNA: TGTGCCAGTAGTATGGGGCGGGGAGACACCGGGGAGCTGTTTTTT. The rearrangement links TRBV19 to TRBJ2-2; weak D call: TRBD2 (6 bases). The CDR3 contains 15 residues. The ends were cut back, 3 bases at V and 3 bases at J, with 11 bases in the middle. CDR1 is LNHDA and CDR2 is SQIVND in the germline V gene (reference sequence).

The gene calls are TRBV11-3 and TRBJ1-1; 7 bases align to TRBD1. Trimming at V came to 5 bases and at J to 5 bases, leaving 11 bases not matched to a gene. Germline CDR1 is SGHNT and CDR2 is YENEEA. CDR3 length equals 15 residues. Written as DNA, the CDR3 is TGTGCCAGCAGCCCAGGGGGGGGAATGATGACTGAAGCTTTCTTT. Translating gives CASSPGGGMMTEAFF.

This rearrangement joins TRBV6-6 to TRBJ2-5, with D perhaps matching TRBD2 (6 bases). Germline CDR1 MNHNY, CDR2 SVGAGI (reference sequence). This CDR3 spans 13 amino acids. V gave up 6 bases and J gave up 5 bases, with 13 bases separating them. In nucleotides, the CDR3 is TGTGCCAGCAGGGAATGGAGGGTCGAGACCCAGTACTTC. Its protein product is CASREWRVETQYF.

A few counts support this clone. The chain joins TRBV30 to TRBJ1-1; no definite D call. The germline V gene encodes CDR1 GTSNPN and CDR2 SVGIG (reference sequence). The CDR3 sequence is 13 residues long. Between the trimmed V and J ends, which lost 2 bases and 1 base, there was a span of 8 bases. CDR3 DNA: TGTGCCTGGAGTATGGTCGGGAACACTGAAGCTTTCTTT. Translation gives CAWSMVGNTEAFF.

This clone has just a few counts. This rearrangement joins TRBV28 to TRBJ1-2; 7 bases are shared with TRBD1. The CDR3 is made up of 15 amino acids. Germline CDR1 and CDR2: MDHEN and SYDVKM. Germline trimming cut 4 bases from V and 3 bases from J; bases unmatched to any gene: 8. The CDR3 sequence is CASSSHRGNHYGYTF. CDR3 DNA sequence: TGTGCCAGCAGTTCCCACAGGGGAAACCACTATGGCTACACCTTC.

J is TRBJ2-3 and V is TRBV19, with D hard to call. Germline CDR1 reads LNHDA; CDR2 reads SQIVND (reference sequence). This CDR3 has 12 amino acids. V was cut by 3 bases and J by 3 bases, with 4 bases left in between. CDR3 protein: CASSITTDTQYF. Here the CDR3 DNA reads TGTGCCAGTAGTATTACTACAGATACGCAGTATTTT.